A few counts support the clone carrying this T cell receptor (beta chain). This specimen comes from a study of T-cell memory formation after mild COVID-19. TCR alpha and TCR beta cDNA libraries carrying sample barcodes and UMIs came from 5'RACE with constant-segment primers. TCRdb ran MiXCR on the 5' RACE reads and lists one entry per CDR3 protein. The table lists 560,000 or so distinct CDR3 sequences, around 16% of them singletons. The clonotype was recovered from an adult woman who had mild COVID-19 (a few samples of this study predate the infection). Cell type and time point are not known. Source material: PBMCs or a T cell subset sorted from them (not recorded which).

The CDR3 loop reads CSARGSGSSYEQYF. The CDR3 nucleotides are TGCAGTGCTAGGGGTAGCGGCAGCTCCTACGAGCAGTACTTC. The chain combines TRBV20-1 with TRBJ2-7; TRBD2 is a possible D gene (6 bases). Trimming cost V 3 bases and J 0 bases, with 12 bases left between them. Germline-derived CDR1 and CDR2 are DFQATT and SNEGSKA (reference sequence). This CDR3 region has 14 residues.